Listed below are T cell receptor beta chains from one sample, sequenced in a study of blood T cell repertoires in COVID-19. Sequenced by immunoSEQ multiplex PCR; TCRdb stores in-frame clones only, minus some. The table shows a few hundred thousand clones, with roughly nine tenths occurring only once. The sequenced sample consisted of peripheral blood. These receptors all come from a man aged 45 to 65 with acute or convalescent COVID-19. Each CDR3 is given with its conserved first and last residue. A D gene is named only where the DNA matches it firmly. Rows may omit the clone size; those that give it use once, few, many or a size class.

V gene	clone size	J gene	D gene	CDR3 protein	CDR3 DNA
TRBV11-3	NA	TRBJ2-2	TRBD1	CASALRGQGGTGELFF	TGTGCCAGCGCCCTTCGCGGACAGGGCGGCACCGGGGAGCTGTTTTTT
TRBV6-5	NA	TRBJ1-1	NA	CASSSQGGNTEAFF	TGTGCCAGCAGTTCGCAGGGTGGGAACACTGAAGCTTTCTTT
TRBV11-2	NA	TRBJ2-1	TRBD2	CASSPGLGLNEQFF	TGTGCCAGCAGCCCTGGACTAGGACTCAATGAGCAGTTCTTC
TRBV6-2/TRBV6-3	NA	TRBJ1-5	NA	CASSYGGFQPQHF	TGTGCCAGCAGTTACGGGGGCTTTCAGCCCCAGCATTTT
TRBV18	NA	TRBJ2-2	TRBD1	CASSPRQGATGELFF	TGTGCCAGCTCACCCCGACAGGGGGCCACCGGGGAGCTGTTTTTT
TRBV5-1	NA	TRBJ1-5	NA	CALRGRLPWGNQPQHF	TGCGCCCTCAGAGGGAGACTCCCCTGGGGCAATCAGCCCCAGCATTTT
TRBV7-8	few	TRBJ2-2	TRBD1	CASSPTRQGARTGELFF	TGTGCCAGCAGCCCTACAAGACAGGGGGCGAGGACCGGGGAGCTGTTTTTT
TRBV7-9	NA	TRBJ2-1	NA	CASSLGQALPVFF	TGTGCCAGCAGCTTAGGACAGGCCCTCCCAGTGTTCTTC
TRBV19	NA	TRBJ1-5	TRBD1	CASSGQGDQPQHF	TGTGCCAGTAGTGGGCAGGGGGATCAGCCCCAGCATTTT
TRBV18	NA	TRBJ1-4	NA	CASSPQPRGGFNEKLFF	TGTGCCAGCTCACCACAACCCCGAGGCGGGTTTAATGAAAAACTGTTTTTT
TRBV5-8	NA	TRBJ2-7	NA	CASSGVGGTYEQYF	TGTGCCAGCAGCGGGGTCGGGGGGACATACGAGCAGTACTTC
TRBV2	NA	TRBJ1-1	NA	CASSEGGAVNTEAFF	TGTGCCAGCAGTGAGGGTGGAGCGGTGAACACTGAAGCTTTCTTT
TRBV9	few	TRBJ2-5	NA	CASSVAAGKETQYF	TGTGCCAGCAGCGTAGCCGCGGGGAAGGAGACCCAGTACTTC
TRBV19	NA	TRBJ2-7	NA	CASSKGEQGGYEQYF	TGTGCCAGTAGTAAAGGGGAACAGGGTGGCTACGAGCAGTACTTC
TRBV9	NA	TRBJ2-1	TRBD1	CASSAWDSSYNEQFF	TGTGCCAGCAGCGCGTGGGACAGCTCCTACAATGAGCAGTTCTTC
TRBV5-4	NA	TRBJ2-5	NA	CASSLGSEVETQYF	TGTGCCAGCAGCTTGGGGTCGGAGGTTGAGACCCAGTACTTC
TRBV9	NA	TRBJ2-1	NA	CASSAGLGANEQFF	TGTGCCAGCAGCGCAGGGTTGGGGGCCAATGAGCAGTTCTTC
TRBV7-2	NA	TRBJ2-5	NA	CASSFGGRETQYF	TGTGCCAGCAGCTTTGGGGGCCGGGAGACCCAGTACTTC
TRBV18	NA	TRBJ2-1	NA	CASSPPNSGAEQFF	TGTGCCAGCTCACCACCTAATTCAGGGGCTGAGCAGTTCTTC
TRBV3-1/TRBV3-2	few	TRBJ2-1	TRBD2	CASSQDRYSGGYNEQFF	TGTGCCAGCAGCCAAGATCGATATAGCGGGGGTTACAATGAGCAGTTCTTC
TRBV4-1	NA	TRBJ2-1	NA	CASSQDNSREQFF	TGCGCCAGCAGCCAAGATAATAGTCGCGAGCAGTTCTTC
TRBV30	NA	TRBJ1-5	TRBD1	CAWSKAGTGGNQPQHF	TGTGCCTGGAGTAAAGCCGGGACAGGGGGAAATCAGCCCCAGCATTTT
TRBV27	NA	TRBJ2-2	NA	CASIPRGRGSTGELFF	TGTGCCAGCATCCCACGGGGGAGGGGGTCCACCGGGGAGCTGTTTTTT
TRBV20-1	once	TRBJ1-2	NA	CSAGESIGYTF	TGCAGTGCTGGGGAGAGCATCGGCTACACCTTC
TRBV29-1	few	TRBJ2-1	TRBD1	CSGDRGHEQFF	TGCAGCGGGGACAGGGGACATGAGCAGTTCTTC
TRBV11-2	NA	TRBJ2-1	TRBD2	CASSYGAGDYNEQFF	TGTGCCAGCAGCTATGGAGCGGGGGACTACAATGAGCAGTTCTTC